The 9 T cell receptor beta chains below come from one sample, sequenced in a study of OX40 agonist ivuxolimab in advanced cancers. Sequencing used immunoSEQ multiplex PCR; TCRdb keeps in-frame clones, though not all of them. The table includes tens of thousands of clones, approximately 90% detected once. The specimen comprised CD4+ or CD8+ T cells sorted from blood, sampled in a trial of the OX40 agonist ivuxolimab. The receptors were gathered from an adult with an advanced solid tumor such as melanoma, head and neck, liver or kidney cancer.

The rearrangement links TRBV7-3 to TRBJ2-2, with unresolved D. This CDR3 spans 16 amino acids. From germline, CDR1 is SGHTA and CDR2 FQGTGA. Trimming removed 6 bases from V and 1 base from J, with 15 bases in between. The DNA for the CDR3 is TGTGCCAGCAGTCGGAATCACCTACAGAACACCGGGGAGCTGTTTTTT. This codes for CASSRNHLQNTGELFF. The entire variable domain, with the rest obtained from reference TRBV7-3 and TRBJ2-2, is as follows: GAGVSQTPSNKVTEKGKYVELRCDPISGHTALYWYRQSLGQGPEFLIYFQGTGAADDSGLPNDRFFAVRPEGSVSTLKIQRTERGDSAVYLCASSRNHLQNTGELFFGEGSRLTVL.

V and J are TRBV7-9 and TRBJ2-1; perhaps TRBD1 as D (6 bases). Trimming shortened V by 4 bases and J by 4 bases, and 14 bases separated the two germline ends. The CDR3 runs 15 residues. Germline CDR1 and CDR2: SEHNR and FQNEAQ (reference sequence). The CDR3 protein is CASSSVGGTYNEQFF. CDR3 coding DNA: TGTGCCAGCAGCTCCGTAGGGGGTACTTACAATGAGCAGTTCTTC.

CDR3 nucleotide sequence: TGTGCCAGCAGTACGTCAGGGGTCGGCTCCTACGAGCAGTACTTC. Translation gives CASSTSGVGSYEQYF. V and J are TRBV6-1 and TRBJ2-7; D might be TRBD1 (6 bases). CDR3 length: 15 residues. Germline CDR1 reads MNHNS; CDR2 reads SASEGT. The V gene lost 5 bases and the J gene lost 0 bases, with 14 bases spanning the gap.

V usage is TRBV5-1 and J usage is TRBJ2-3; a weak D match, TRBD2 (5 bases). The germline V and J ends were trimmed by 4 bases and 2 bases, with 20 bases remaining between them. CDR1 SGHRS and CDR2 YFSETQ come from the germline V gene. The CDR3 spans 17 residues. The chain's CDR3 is CASSPGRGLPITDTQYF. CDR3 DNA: TGCGCCAGCAGCCCCGGCCGGGGTTTACCAATCACAGATACGCAGTATTTT.

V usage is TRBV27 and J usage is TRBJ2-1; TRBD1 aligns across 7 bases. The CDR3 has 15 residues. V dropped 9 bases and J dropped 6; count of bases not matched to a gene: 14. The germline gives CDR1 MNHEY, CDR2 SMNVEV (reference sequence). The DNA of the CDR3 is TGTGCCAGTCACACCCCCGGGACAGAATCCAATGAGCAGTTCTTC. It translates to CASHTPGTESNEQFF.

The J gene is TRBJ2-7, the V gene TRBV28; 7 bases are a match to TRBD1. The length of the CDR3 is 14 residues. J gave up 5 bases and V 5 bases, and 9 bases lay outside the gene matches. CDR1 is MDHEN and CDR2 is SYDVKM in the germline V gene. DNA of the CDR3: TGTGCCAGCAGTCCCCAGACAGGGCGGGACGAGCAGTACTTC. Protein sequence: CASSPQTGRDEQYF.

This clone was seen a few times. The CDR3 reads CASSPGGRRTGELFF. CDR3 coding DNA: TGTGCCAGCAGTCCGGGAGGACGCAGAACCGGGGAGCTGTTTTTT. This chain joins TRBV28 and TRBJ2-2, with 7 bases aligning to TRBD2. CDR1 and CDR2 (germline): MDHEN, SYDVKM. This CDR3 comprises 15 residues. J gave up 5 bases and V 5 bases, and 8 bases lay outside the gene matches. The full variable domain, in which reference TRBV28 and TRBJ2-2 provide the parts outside the CDR3, is DVKVTQSSRYLVKRTGEKVFLECVQDMDHENMFWYRQDPGLGLRLIYFSYDVKMKEKGDIPEGYSVSREKKERFSLILESASTNQTSMYLCASSPGGRRTGELFFGEGSRLTVL.

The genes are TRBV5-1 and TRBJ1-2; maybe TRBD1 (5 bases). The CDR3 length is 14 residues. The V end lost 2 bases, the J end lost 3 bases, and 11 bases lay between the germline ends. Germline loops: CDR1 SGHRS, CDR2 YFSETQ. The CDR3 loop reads CASSLRQSDYGYTF. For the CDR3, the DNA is TGCGCCAGCAGCTTACGACAGTCGGACTATGGCTACACCTTC. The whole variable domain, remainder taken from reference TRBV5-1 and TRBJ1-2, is KAGVTQTPRYLIKTRGQQVTLSCSPISGHRSVSWYQQTPGQGLQFLFEYFSETQRNKGNFPGRFSGRQFSNSRSEMNVSTLELGDSALYLCASSLRQSDYGYTFGSGTRLTVV.

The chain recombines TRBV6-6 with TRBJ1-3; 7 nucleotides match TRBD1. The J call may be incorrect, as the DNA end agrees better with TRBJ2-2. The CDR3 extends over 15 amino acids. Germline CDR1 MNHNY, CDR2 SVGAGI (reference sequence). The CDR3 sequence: CASSYRTGATGELFF. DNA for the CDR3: TGTGCCAGCAGTTATCGAACAGGGGCCACCGGGGAGCTGTTTTTT.